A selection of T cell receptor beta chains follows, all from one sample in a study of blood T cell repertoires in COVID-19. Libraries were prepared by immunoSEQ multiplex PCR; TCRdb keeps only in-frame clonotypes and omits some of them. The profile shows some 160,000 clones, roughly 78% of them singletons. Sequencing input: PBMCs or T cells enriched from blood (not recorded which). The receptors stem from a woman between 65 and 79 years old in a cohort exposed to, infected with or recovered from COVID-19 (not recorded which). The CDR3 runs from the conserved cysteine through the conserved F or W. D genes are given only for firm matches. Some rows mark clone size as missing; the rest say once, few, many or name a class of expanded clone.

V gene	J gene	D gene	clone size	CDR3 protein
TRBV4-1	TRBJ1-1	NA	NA	CASSQSRNTEAFF
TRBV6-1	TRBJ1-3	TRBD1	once	CASSERQGAFGNTIYF
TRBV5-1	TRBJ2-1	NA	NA	CASSSMITGNEQFF
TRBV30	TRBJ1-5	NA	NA	CAWRIGGGGQPQHF
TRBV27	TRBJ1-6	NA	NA	CASSLQGPNNSPLHF
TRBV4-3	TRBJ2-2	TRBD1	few	CASSQDRANTGELFF
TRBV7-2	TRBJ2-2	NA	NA	CASSLGLHNTGELFF
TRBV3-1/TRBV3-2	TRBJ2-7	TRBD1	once	CASSAGQGAREQYF
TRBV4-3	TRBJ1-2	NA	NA	CASSQGGVEGYTF
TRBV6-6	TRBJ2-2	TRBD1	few	CASLQWDREDTGELFF
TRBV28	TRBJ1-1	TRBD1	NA	CASSTGAWAFF
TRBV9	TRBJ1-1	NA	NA	CASSVGHSNTEAFF
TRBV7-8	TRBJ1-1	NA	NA	CASSYQGRVTEAFF
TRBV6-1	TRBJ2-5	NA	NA	CASSATAGTPRETQYF
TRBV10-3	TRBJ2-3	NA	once	CAIRLDSTDTQYF
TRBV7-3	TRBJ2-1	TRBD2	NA	CASSLTTAGAAEQFF